This T cell receptor (beta chain) emerged from a study of CD8+ T cells in alopecia areata. CDR1 is MGHRA and CDR2 is YSYEKL in the germline V gene. This CDR3 has 14 amino acids. Trimming removed 0 bases from V and 6 bases from J, with 12 bases in between. General study results and limits: Lesional scalp, especially alopecia totalis/universalis, showed higher clonality than normal scalp.

The study team obtained lesional scalp punch biopsies and peripheral blood from alopecia areata patients. cDNA prepared by RNA extraction and subsequent reverse transcription served as the template for sequencing. This table comes from immunoSEQ multiplex PCR, and its TCRdb copy is limited to in-frame clones, with some not included. The profile shows around 50,000 clones, roughly 96% of them singletons. Details on this clone: As yet, its antigen is unknown.

The sequencing used CD8+ T cells sorted from blood, collected at week 0. The chain uses TRBV4-1 and TRBJ2-7; tentatively, D is TRBD1 (5 bases). The clonotype was recovered from a human donor with alopecia areata. The CDR3 DNA reads as TGCGCCAGCAGCCAAGATGCAGGGAATTCCGAGCAGTACTTC. Encoded protein: CASSQDAGNSEQYF.